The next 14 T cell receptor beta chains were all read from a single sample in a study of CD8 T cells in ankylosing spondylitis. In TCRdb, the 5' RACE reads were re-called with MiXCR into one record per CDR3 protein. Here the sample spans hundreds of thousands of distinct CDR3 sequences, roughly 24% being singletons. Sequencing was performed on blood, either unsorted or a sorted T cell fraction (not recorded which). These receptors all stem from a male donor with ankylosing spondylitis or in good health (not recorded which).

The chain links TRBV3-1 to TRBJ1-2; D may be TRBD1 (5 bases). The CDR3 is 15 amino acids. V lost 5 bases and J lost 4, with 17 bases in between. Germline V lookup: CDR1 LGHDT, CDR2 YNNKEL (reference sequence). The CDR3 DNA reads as TGTGCCAGCAGCTCAACATTGGAGGGGAGCTATGGCTACACCTTC. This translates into CASSSTLEGSYGYTF.

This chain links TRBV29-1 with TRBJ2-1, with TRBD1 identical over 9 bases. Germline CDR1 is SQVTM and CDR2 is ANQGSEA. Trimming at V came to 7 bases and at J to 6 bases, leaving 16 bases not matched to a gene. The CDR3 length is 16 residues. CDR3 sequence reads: CSAELQGAYRGNEQFF. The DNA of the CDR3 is TGCAGCGCCGAACTACAGGGGGCGTATCGAGGCAATGAGCAGTTCTTC.

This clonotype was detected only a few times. The chain's CDR3 is CASRRTSGGGTDTQYF. The CDR3, as DNA: TGTGCCAGCCGGCGGACTAGCGGGGGGGGCACAGATACGCAGTATTTT. V gene TRBV6-1 combines with J gene TRBJ2-3, with TRBD2 identical over 15 bases. V dropped 8 bases and J dropped 1; count of bases not matched to a gene: 4. Germline V lookup: CDR1 MNHNS, CDR2 SASEGT. This CDR3 is built from 16 residues.

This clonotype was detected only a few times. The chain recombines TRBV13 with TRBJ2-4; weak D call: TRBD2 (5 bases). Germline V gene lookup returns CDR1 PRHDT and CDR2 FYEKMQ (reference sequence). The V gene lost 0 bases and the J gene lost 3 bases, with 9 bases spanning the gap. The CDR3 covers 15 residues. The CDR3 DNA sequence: TGTGCCAGCAGCTTAGGGGAGGTGGTCAAAAACATTCAGTACTTC. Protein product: CASSLGEVVKNIQYF.

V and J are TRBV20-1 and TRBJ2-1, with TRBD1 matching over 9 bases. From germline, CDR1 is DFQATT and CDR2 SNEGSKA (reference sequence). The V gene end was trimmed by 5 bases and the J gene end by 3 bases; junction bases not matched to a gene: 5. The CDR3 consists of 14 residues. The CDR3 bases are TGCAGTGCTCACAGGGGGCAGCGCTACAATGAGCAGTTCTTC. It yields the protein CSAHRGQRYNEQFF.

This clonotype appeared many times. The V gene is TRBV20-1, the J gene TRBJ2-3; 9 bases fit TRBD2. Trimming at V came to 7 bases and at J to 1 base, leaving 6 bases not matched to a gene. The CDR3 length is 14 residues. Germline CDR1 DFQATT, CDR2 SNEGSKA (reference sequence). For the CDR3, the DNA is TGCAGTGTCCGACTAGCGGCTCGCACAGATACGCAGTATTTT. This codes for CSVRLAARTDTQYF.

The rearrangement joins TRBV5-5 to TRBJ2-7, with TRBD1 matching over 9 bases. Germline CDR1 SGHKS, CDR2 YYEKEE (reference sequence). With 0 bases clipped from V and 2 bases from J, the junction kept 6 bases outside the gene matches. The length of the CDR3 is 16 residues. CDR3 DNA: TGTGCCAGCAGCTTGGAGGGACAGGGAATAACCTACGAGCAGTACTTC. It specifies CASSLEGQGITYEQYF.

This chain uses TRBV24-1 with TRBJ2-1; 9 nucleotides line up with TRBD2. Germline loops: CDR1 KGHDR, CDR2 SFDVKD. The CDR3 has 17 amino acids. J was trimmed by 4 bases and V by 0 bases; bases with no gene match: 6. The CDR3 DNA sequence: TGTGCCACCAGTGATTTGCAGGTGACTAGCGGATACAATGAGCAGTTCTTC. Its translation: CATSDLQVTSGYNEQFF.

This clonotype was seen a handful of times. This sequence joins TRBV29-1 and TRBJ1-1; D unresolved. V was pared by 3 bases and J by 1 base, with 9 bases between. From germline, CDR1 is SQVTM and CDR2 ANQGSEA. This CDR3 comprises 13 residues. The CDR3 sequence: CSVERGKNTEAFF. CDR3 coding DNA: TGCAGCGTTGAGCGCGGCAAGAACACTGAAGCTTTCTTT.

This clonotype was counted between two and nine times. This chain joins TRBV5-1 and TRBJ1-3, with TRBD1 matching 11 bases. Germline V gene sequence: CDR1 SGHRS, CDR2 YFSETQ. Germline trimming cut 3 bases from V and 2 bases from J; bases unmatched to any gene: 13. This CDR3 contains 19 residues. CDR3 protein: CASSSLTSGTGGAGNTIYF. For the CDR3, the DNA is TGCGCCAGCAGCTCGCTAACTTCTGGGACAGGGGGAGCTGGAAACACCATATATTTT.

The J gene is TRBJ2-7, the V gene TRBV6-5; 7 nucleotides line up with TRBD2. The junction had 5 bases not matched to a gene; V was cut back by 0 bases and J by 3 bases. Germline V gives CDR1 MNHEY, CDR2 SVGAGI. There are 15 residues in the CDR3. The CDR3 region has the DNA TGTGCCAGCAGTTACTCCGGCGGGAGAGGCTACGAGCAGTACTTC. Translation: CASSYSGGRGYEQYF.

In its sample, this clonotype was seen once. Written as DNA, the CDR3 is TGCAGTGCTAGTTCCCAATCTTATAGCAATCAGCCCCAGCATTTT. It yields the protein CSASSQSYSNQPQHF. The chain combines TRBV20-1 with TRBJ1-5; D gene unclear. The CDR3 covers 15 residues. The germline V gene encodes CDR1 DFQATT and CDR2 SNEGSKA (reference sequence). The V gene lost 3 bases and the J gene lost 0 bases, with 12 bases spanning the gap.

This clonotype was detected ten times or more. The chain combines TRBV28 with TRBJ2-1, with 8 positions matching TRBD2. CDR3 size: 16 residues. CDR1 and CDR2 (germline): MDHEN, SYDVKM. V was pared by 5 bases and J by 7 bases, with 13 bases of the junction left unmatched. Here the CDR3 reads CASSRSLAGRFNEQFF. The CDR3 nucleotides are TGTGCCAGCAGTCGAAGCCTAGCGGGCCGCTTTAATGAGCAGTTCTTC.

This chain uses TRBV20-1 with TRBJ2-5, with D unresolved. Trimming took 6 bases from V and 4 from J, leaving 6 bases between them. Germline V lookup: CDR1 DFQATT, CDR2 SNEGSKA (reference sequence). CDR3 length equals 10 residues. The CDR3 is CSAALETQYF. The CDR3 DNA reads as TGCAGTGCCGCGCTAGAGACCCAGTACTTC.